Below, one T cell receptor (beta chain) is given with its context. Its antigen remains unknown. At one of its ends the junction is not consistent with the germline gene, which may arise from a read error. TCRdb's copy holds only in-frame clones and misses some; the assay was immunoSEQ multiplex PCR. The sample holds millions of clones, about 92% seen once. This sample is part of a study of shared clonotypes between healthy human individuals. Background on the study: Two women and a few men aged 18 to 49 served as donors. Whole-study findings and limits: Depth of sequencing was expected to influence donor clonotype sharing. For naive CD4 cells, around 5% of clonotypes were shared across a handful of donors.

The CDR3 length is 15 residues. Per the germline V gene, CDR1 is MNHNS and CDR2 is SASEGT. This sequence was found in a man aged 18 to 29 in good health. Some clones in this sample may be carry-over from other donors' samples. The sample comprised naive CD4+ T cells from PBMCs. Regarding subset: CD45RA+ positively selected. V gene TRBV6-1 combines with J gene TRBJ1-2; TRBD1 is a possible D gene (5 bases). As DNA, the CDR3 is TGTGCCAGCAGGGAAGGGGCCGGAAATAACTATGGCTACACCTTC. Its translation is CASREGAGNNYGYTF.